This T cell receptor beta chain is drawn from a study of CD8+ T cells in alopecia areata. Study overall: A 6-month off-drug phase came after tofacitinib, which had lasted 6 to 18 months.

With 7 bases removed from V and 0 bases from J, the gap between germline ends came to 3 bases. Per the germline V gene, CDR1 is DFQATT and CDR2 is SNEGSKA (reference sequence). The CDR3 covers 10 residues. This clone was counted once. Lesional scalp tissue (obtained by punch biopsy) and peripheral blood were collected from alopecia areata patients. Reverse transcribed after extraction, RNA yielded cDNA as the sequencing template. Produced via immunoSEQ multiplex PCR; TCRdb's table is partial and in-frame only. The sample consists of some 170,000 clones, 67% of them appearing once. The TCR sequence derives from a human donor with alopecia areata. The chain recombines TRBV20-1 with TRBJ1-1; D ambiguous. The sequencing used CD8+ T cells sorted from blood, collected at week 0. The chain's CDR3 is CSVVNTEAFF. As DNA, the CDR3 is TGCAGTGTGGTGAACACTGAAGCTTTCTTT.